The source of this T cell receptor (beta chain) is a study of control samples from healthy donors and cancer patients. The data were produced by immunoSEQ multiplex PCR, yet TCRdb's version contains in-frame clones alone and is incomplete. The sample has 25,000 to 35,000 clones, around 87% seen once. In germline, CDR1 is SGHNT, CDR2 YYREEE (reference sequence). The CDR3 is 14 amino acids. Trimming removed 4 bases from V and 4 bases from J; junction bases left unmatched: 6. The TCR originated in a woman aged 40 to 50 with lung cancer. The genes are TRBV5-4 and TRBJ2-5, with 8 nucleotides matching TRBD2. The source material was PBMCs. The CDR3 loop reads CASSPERGGETQYF. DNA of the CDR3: TGTGCCAGCAGCCCCGAACGGGGGGGAGAGACCCAGTACTTC.